These 19 T cell receptor beta chains came from one sample sequenced in a study of cytomegalovirus exposure and HLA in healthy donors listed by TCRdb under 2017. Library preparation employed the immunoSEQ multiplex PCR assay. For the multiplex PCR, a mixture combining 60 forward primers for TCR Vbeta segments and 13 reverse primers for TCR Jbeta segments was used. In TCRdb, the immuneACCESS table is reduced to in-frame sequences with V and J assigned. These tables do not hold every clone; where another copy was compared, an unresolved V gene accounts for under half, and the others remain unexplained. For this sample the table gives tens of thousands of clones, of which under 90% were detected only once. Under 5% of the sample rests with the top ten. Sequencing was carried out using PBMCs. Receptors originate from a woman in her thirties or forties in good health and CMV-seronegative.

This chain uses TRBV19 with TRBJ1-4, with TRBD1 matching over 9 bases. This CDR3 has 14 amino acids. CDR1 and CDR2 from the germline V gene are LNHDA and SQIVND (reference sequence). Losses at the gene ends were 7 bases for V and 5 bases for J; bases not matched to a gene: 5. The CDR3: CASTPTGGNEKLFF. The DNA of the CDR3 is TGTGCCAGTACTCCCACAGGGGGCAATGAAAAACTGTTTTTT.

The genes are TRBV5-1 and TRBJ2-3; TRBD2 aligns across 8 bases. V dropped 3 bases and J dropped 0; count of bases not matched to a gene: 3. CDR1 is SGHRS, CDR2 YFSETQ, per germline. This CDR3 has 15 amino acids. The CDR3 DNA reads as TGCGCCAGCAGCTCGGCGGGAGGTAGCACAGATACGCAGTATTTT. Translating it yields CASSSAGGSTDTQYF.

The rearrangement links TRBV7-9 to TRBJ1-1, with D perhaps matching TRBD1 (6 bases). Germline V CDR1 and CDR2: SEHNR, FQNEAQ (reference sequence). V gave up 1 base and J gave up 0 bases, with 9 bases separating them. CDR3 size: 15 residues. The CDR3 coding sequence is TGTGCCAGCAGCTTAGGGACAGCGCTGAACACTGAAGCTTTCTTT. This encodes CASSLGTALNTEAFF.

This chain joins TRBV29-1 and TRBJ2-1; a possible D gene is TRBD2 (5 bases). The length of the CDR3 is 14 residues. Germline loops: CDR1 SQVTM, CDR2 ANQGSEA. V lost 2 bases, J lost 7 bases, and 15 bases lay in between. CDR3 bases: TGCAGCGTTGAATCGGCGGAGCGGTCAAATGAGCAGTTCTTC. The encoded protein is CSVESAERSNEQFF.

The chain is built from TRBV6-6 and TRBJ2-7; 7 bases map to TRBD1. CDR1 is MNHNY, CDR2 SVGAGI, per germline (reference sequence). Germline trimming cut 6 bases from V and 2 bases from J; bases unmatched to any gene: 10. CDR3 length: 15 amino acids. In DNA form, the CDR3 reads TGTGCCAGCAGGACCGGACAGGTCCTAGCCTACGAGCAGTACTTC. It is translated as CASRTGQVLAYEQYF.

V usage is TRBV6-1 and J usage is TRBJ2-7; 7 nucleotides line up with TRBD2. Germline trimming cut 3 bases from V and 3 bases from J; bases unmatched to any gene: 11. The CDR3 consists of 16 residues. Germline V gives CDR1 MNHNS, CDR2 SASEGT. The CDR3 reads CASSDKIGRAYYEQYF. The CDR3 DNA sequence: TGTGCCAGCAGTGATAAGATAGGGAGGGCCTACTACGAGCAGTACTTC.

The rearrangement uses TRBV5-1 and TRBJ1-1; 8 bases fit TRBD1. The J segment lost 4 bases and the V segment lost 3 bases, leaving 5 bases of the junction unmatched. The germline V gene has CDR1 SGHRS and CDR2 YFSETQ. This CDR3 has 14 residues. The CDR3 sequence is CASSSQGALTEAFF. The CDR3 nucleotides are TGCGCCAGCAGCTCGCAGGGGGCGCTCACTGAAGCTTTCTTT.

This chain joins TRBV11-3 and TRBJ2-3; 8 bases are a match to TRBD2. The germline gives CDR1 SGHNT, CDR2 YENEEA. V shed 1 base, J shed 5 bases, and the junction held 8 bases outside the gene matches. The CDR3 is made up of 16 amino acids. The CDR3 spells CASSLAHGRAGDTQYF. The CDR3 DNA sequence: TGTGCCAGCAGCTTAGCTCACGGGAGGGCCGGAGATACGCAGTATTTT.

V is TRBV18 and J is TRBJ2-7; D may be TRBD2 (7 bases). The germline V and J ends were trimmed by 5 bases and 6 bases, with 32 bases remaining between them. Germline assignment: CDR1 KGHSH and CDR2 LQKENI. CDR3 length: 19 amino acids. CDR3 sequence: CASSTRSPHGGGLFSEQYF. The DNA of the CDR3 is TGTGCCAGCTCAACCCGCTCCCCACATGGGGGGGGGCTCTTCTCCGAGCAGTACTTC.

The J gene is TRBJ2-7, the V gene TRBV9, with 10 bases that match TRBD2. Germline CDR1 reads SGDLS; CDR2 reads YYNGEE. The ends lost 3 bases at V and 5 bases at J; junction bases unmatched: 8. CDR3 length: 15 residues. CDR3 sequence (DNA): TGTGCCAGCAGCGAAACCGGGACTAGCGAGGACGAGCAGTACTTC. Amino acid sequence: CASSETGTSEDEQYF.

The chain carries TRBV7-2 and TRBJ2-7; 8 bases match TRBD2. V shed 1 base and J 2 bases; nucleotides not matched to a gene: 4. The germline V gene encodes CDR1 SGHTA and CDR2 FQGNSA. The CDR3 extends over 15 amino acids. The CDR3 sequence: CASSLVPGGPYEQYF. In DNA, the CDR3 is TGTGCCAGCAGCTTAGTACCGGGAGGGCCCTACGAGCAGTACTTC.

V and J are TRBV28 and TRBJ2-1; 8 nucleotides line up with TRBD2. Trimming cost V 7 bases and J 3 bases; bases outside gene matches: 11. Germline values: CDR1 MDHEN, CDR2 SYDVKM. This CDR3 comprises 16 residues. The CDR3 DNA reads as TGTGCCAGCACCGGGGGGGGACTTACCAACTACAATGAGCAGTTCTTC. Protein sequence: CASTGGGLTNYNEQFF.

The chain employs TRBV28 and TRBJ1-3; no firm D call. The CDR3 sequence is 15 residues long. The V end was cut by 2 bases, the J end by 1 base, with 9 bases between. Looked up from germline, CDR1 is MDHEN and CDR2 is SYDVKM. The CDR3 DNA sequence: TGTGCCAGCAGTTTAGGGCAGGCGTCTGGAAACACCATATATTTT. This encodes CASSLGQASGNTIYF.

The chain is built from TRBV19 and TRBJ2-2; 7 bases are shared with TRBD1. The V gene end was trimmed by 10 bases and the J gene end by 3 bases; junction bases not matched to a gene: 11. Germline values: CDR1 LNHDA, CDR2 SQIVND (reference sequence). The CDR3 is 15 residues long. DNA of the CDR3: TGTGCCACTCCTGTCGGGGACAGCCACACCGGGGAGCTGTTTTTT. This translates into CATPVGDSHTGELFF.

The chain recombines TRBV9 with TRBJ2-1; TRBD2 aligns across 14 bases. There are 16 residues in the CDR3. Germline assignment: CDR1 SGDLS and CDR2 YYNGEE. V lost 4 bases, J lost 9 bases, and 9 bases stayed unmatched. Written as DNA, the CDR3 is TGTGCCAGCAGCCTTCGACTAGCGGGAGGGCCGTTTGAGCAGTTCTTC. Translation gives CASSLRLAGGPFEQFF.

This clone appeared a few times. The CDR3 nucleotides read TGCGCCAGCAGCTTGGGCGGTCAAGAGACCCAGTACTTC. It translates to CASSLGGQETQYF. V usage is TRBV5-1 and J usage is TRBJ2-5; D uncertain. Germline V gene lookup returns CDR1 SGHRS and CDR2 YFSETQ. V was trimmed by 0 bases and J by 2 bases, leaving 5 bases between them. CDR3 size: 13 residues.

This clone was detected only once. The rearrangement links TRBV19 to TRBJ2-3, with TRBD2 matching over 7 bases. The CDR3 sequence is 15 residues long. CDR1 is LNHDA and CDR2 is SQIVND in the germline V gene (reference sequence). J lost 4 bases, V lost 6 bases, and 10 bases had no gene match. In DNA, the CDR3 is TGTGCCAGTAGACCGGCGGCGGGAGTTTCAGATACGCAGTATTTT. As protein: CASRPAAGVSDTQYF.

This clone was seen a handful of times. The chain links TRBV5-1 to TRBJ2-2, with a weak D call TRBD1 (5 bases). Germline assignment: CDR1 SGHRS and CDR2 YFSETQ. V was cut by 5 bases and J by 0 bases, with 11 bases left in between. The CDR3 has 15 residues. CDR3 protein: CASRLTASNTGELFF. The CDR3 DNA follows: TGCGCCAGCAGGCTGACAGCCTCGAACACCGGGGAGCTGTTTTTT. The variable domain in full, completed from reference TRBV5-1 and TRBJ2-2, reads KAGVTQTPRYLIKTRGQQVTLSCSPISGHRSVSWYQQTPGQGLQFLFEYFSETQRNKGNFPGRFSGRQFSNSRSEMNVSTLELGDSALYLCASRLTASNTGELFFGEGSRLTVL.

This chain uses TRBV7-3 with TRBJ2-7; TRBD2 might be the D (5 bases). The length of the CDR3 is 15 residues. Germline values: CDR1 SGHTA, CDR2 FQGTGA. Trimming removed 5 bases at V and 4 bases at J, with 18 bases between. The CDR3, as DNA: TGTGCCAGCAGCCCCAATGGTGCTAGCAGGTACGAGCAGTACTTC. It specifies CASSPNGASRYEQYF.